This TCR beta chain was profiled in a study of T cell clonotyping in hematopoietic cell transplantation. General study points: At the given depth, recipient repertoires were over 95% de novo clonotypes.

The table came from immunoSEQ multiplex PCR; TCRdb's copy has only in-frame clones and leaves some out. The data show about 69,000 clones, with less than 96% seen just once and around 1.5% held by the top ten. This CDR3 region has 14 residues. The V end was cut by 5 bases, the J end by 2 bases, with 14 bases between. Looked up from germline, CDR1 is SQVTM and CDR2 is ANQGSEA. Specified time point: recipient sample about 28 days before transplant, after cytoreduction. On this clone: The antigen is undetermined.

The source is a woman in her fifties or sixties with acute myeloid leukemia. Some clones in this sample may be carry-over from other donors' samples. The specimen was peripheral blood mononuclear cells, collected before stem cell transplant. The chain uses TRBV29-1 and TRBJ2-3; the D gene is possibly TRBD2 (5 bases). CDR3 bases: TGCAGCGTTAAAGGCGGGCTGTTCACAGATACGCAGTATTTT. This translates into CSVKGGLFTDTQYF.